Sequencing of this T cell receptor beta chain was carried out in a study of blood T cell repertoires in COVID-19. This clone was counted ten times or more. Germline CDR1 SGDLS, CDR2 YYNGEE. The V and J ends lost 0 bases and 1 base respectively, with 10 bases between them. There are 15 residues in the CDR3. Some clones are missing from TCRdb's copy, which holds only in-frame ones; the method was immunoSEQ multiplex PCR. Among just under 150,000 clones listed, about 83% were seen once. The sequence was collected from a woman aged 50 to 65 with active or convalescent COVID-19. The chain joins TRBV9 to TRBJ1-1; D not resolved. Sequenced material: peripheral blood. In DNA, the CDR3 is TGTGCCAGCAGCGTAGCAGACAAAAAGAACACTGAAGCTTTCTTT. Its protein product is CASSVADKKNTEAFF.